Listed below are T cell receptor beta chains from one sample, sequenced in a study of beta chain features in type 1 diabetes. Using immunoSEQ multiplex PCR, the repertoire was profiled, and TCRdb retains in-frame clones only, with some absent. The repertoire holds some 300,000 clones, with 8% as singletons. The sequenced material came from central memory CD4+ T cells from blood. Receptors were obtained from a woman aged 18-29 years in good health. Each CDR3 is given without its conserved first and last residue.

j_call v_call cdr3_length cdr3_aa
TRBJ2-3 TRBV7-9 12 ASSLGDGTDTQY
TRBJ2-3 TRBV7-2 12 ASSFRSAGDTQY
TRBJ2-5 TRBV5-1 11 ASSLAVEETQY
TRBJ2-3 TRBV6-1 12 ASKLAPPTDTQY
TRBJ2-3 TRBV19 13 ATARQGTSTDTQY
TRBJ2-3 TRBV4-3 17 ASSQDAVAGDSVGDTQY
TRBJ2-1 TRBV18 14 ASSPYAGASYNEQF
TRBJ2-6 TRBV6-1 11 ASTTAGANVLT
TRBJ2-1 TRBV7-9 13 ASSFYAAGDNEQF
TRBJ2-2 TRBV9 16 ASSVVRHRGENTGELF
TRBJ2-5 TRBV7-2 10 ASSLYEKTQY
TRBJ2-2 TRBV7-2 16 ASSPRVLAGGHSGELF
TRBJ2-1 TRBV7-2 12 ASSSRQGGHEQF
TRBJ1-1 TRBV6-5 11 ASSSISQVVAF
TRBJ1-1 TRBV19 10 ASIGESTEAF
TRBJ1-1 TRBV5-4 13 ASSQDFGTGGEAF
TRBJ2-1 TRBV7-2 13 ASSSVAGAYNEQF
TRBJ1-4 TRBV2 12 ASSAVTGYEKLF
TRBJ1-4 TRBV6-1 13 ASKPRTGRDEKLF
TRBJ2-4 TRBV7-2 13 ASSFADVYKNIQY
TRBJ1-5 TRBV28 17 ASSPTGQVGVLGNQPQH
TRBJ2-6 TRBV27 17 ASSLFPPKGATGANVLT
TRBJ2-5 TRBV5-8 11 ASSRDRAETQY
TRBJ1-3 TRBV30 15 AWSAAGTGASGNTIY
TRBJ1-1 TRBV20-1 9 SARDRGRPF
TRBJ1-2 TRBV20-1 8 TSGGYGYT
TRBJ1-6 TRBV7-8 12 ASSFVAGSSPLH
TRBJ2-2 TRBV7-3 14 ASSPQPGLSPGELF
TRBJ2-3 TRBV11-2 14 ASSLGYRSGTDTQY
TRBJ2-1 TRBV29-1 8 SAQDNEQF
TRBJ2-4 TRBV6-5 11 ASKSLAVNIQY
TRBJ2-1 TRBV7-2 10 ASSLGGFEQF
TRBJ2-3 TRBV9 14 ASSAPGGLTTDTQY
TRBJ2-3 TRBV27 11 ASRAGNTDTQY
TRBJ1-1 TRBV14 10 ASSQVSHEAF
TRBJ2-1 TRBV5-1 16 ASTRGTSGRSSYNEQF
TRBJ1-1 TRBV11-2 10 ASSLAGTEAF
TRBJ2-7 TRBV9 12 ASSRQGYSYEQY
TRBJ1-2 TRBV7-3 14 ATPRSLAGYDYGYT
TRBJ2-1 TRBV29-1 13 SVKKAGGPNNEQF
TRBJ2-1 TRBV9 14 ASSVVIGNGYNEQF
TRBJ1-2 TRBV5-4 11 ASSLDRNYGYT
TRBJ2-7 TRBV6-5 13 ASRRSGTVNYEQY
TRBJ1-2 TRBV27 13 ASSAVEGASFGYT
TRBJ1-2 TRBV27 11 ASSLRQGRGYT
TRBJ2-2 TRBV5-4 14 ASSLRREGGTGELF
TRBJ2-3 TRBV4-1 13 ASSPGQGVADTQY